A single T cell receptor (beta chain) is shown here with its context. This specimen belongs to a study of immune cell composition in non-small cell lung cancer. Profiling relied on immunoSEQ multiplex PCR, and the TCRdb table lists in-frame clones only, not all of them. This sample has fewer than 4,500 clones, with roughly 80% found just once. The CDR3 runs to 16 residues. V lost 7 bases, J lost 0 bases, and 10 bases stayed unmatched. The V gene's germline CDR1 is SGHRS and CDR2 YFSETQ. What was sequenced was lung tumor tissue. The clonotype was recovered from a human donor with non-small cell lung cancer. The rearrangement joins TRBV5-1 to TRBJ2-1, with 7 bases aligning to TRBD2. CDR3: CASYSGAGLSYNEQFF. The DNA for the CDR3 is TGCGCCAGCTACTCGGGAGCGGGGCTCTCCTACAATGAGCAGTTCTTC.